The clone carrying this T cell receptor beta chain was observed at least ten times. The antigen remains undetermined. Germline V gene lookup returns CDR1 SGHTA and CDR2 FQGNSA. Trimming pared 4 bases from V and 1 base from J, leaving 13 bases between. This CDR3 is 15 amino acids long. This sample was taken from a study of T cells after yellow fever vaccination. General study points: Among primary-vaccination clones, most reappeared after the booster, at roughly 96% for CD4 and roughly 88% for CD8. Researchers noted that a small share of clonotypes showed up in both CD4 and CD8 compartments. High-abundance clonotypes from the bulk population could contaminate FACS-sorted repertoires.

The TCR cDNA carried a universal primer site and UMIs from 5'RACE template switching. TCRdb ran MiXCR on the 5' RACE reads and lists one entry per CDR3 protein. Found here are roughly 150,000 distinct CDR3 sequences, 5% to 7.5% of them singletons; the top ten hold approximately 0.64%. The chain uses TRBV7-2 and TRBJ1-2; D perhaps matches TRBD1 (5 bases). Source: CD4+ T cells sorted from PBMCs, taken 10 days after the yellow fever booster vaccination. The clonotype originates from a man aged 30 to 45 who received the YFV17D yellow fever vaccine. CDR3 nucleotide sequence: TGTGCCAGCAGCTCAAACGGACATATTAACTATGGCTACACCTTC. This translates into CASSSNGHINYGYTF.